The present TCR beta chain was sequenced within a study of CD8+ T cells in alopecia areata. Study background: Tofacitinib dosing lasted 6 to 18 months, which was then followed by 6 months off drug. Severity among treated patients was scored by the percentage of scalp area affected. Study-wide results and limits: Shared TCR sequences were less clear between patients than in mice, possibly partly from HLA diversity.

Extracted from the samples, RNA was reverse transcribed into cDNA to serve as the sequencing template. TCRdb's table, derived via immunoSEQ multiplex PCR, lists solely in-frame clones and lacks some. In the table there are fewer than 350,000 clones, 58% of which are singletons. Treatment here: oral pan-JAK inhibitor, 5-10 mg twice daily. This clone was counted a few times. Its target is not known. This TCR was recovered from a human donor with alopecia areata. The material was CD4+ T cells sorted from blood, obtained at week 24, from a patient treated with tofacitinib.

CDR3 loop: CASSFQANTEAFF. The CDR3 coding sequence is TGTGCCAGCAGCTTCCAGGCGAACACTGAAGCTTTCTTT. The chain joins TRBV5-5 to TRBJ1-1; D not certain. Trimming pared 2 bases from V and 1 base from J, leaving 6 bases between. This CDR3 spans 13 amino acids. Germline assignment: CDR1 SGHKS and CDR2 YYEKEE (reference sequence).